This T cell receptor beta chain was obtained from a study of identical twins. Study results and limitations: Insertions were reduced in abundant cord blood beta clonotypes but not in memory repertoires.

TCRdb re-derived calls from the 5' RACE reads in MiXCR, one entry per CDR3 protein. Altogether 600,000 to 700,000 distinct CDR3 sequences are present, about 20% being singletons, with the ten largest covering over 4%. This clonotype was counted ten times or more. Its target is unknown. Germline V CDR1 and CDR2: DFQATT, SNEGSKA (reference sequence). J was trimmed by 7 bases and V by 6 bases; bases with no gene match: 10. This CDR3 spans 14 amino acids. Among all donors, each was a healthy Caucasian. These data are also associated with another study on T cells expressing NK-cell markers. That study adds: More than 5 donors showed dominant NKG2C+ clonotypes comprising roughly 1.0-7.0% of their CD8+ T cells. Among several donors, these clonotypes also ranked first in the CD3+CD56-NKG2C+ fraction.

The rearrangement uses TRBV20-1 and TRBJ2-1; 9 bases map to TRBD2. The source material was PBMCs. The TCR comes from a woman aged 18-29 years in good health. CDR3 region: CSARFGLAFNEQFF. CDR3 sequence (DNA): TGCAGTGCCCGGTTCGGACTAGCGTTTAATGAGCAGTTCTTC.